This T cell receptor beta chain was sequenced for a study of T-cell reconstitution after alpha-beta-depleted transplantation in children listed by TCRdb under 2016. Context from the whole study: Using TCR repertoire profiling, the study followed T-cell immune reconstitution in a quantitative way in children after TCRalphabeta/CD19-depleted allogeneic hematopoietic cell transplantation. Results and caveats for the whole study, not just this receptor: Hyperexpanded clone frequencies declined over subsequent months; after one year, T-cell counts and TCRbeta diversity were mostly attributed to newly produced T cells. The apparently early alphabetaT-cell count recovery about two months after transplant was reportedly dependent on only several hundred rapidly expanded clones derived from non-depleted graft cells. The high TCRbeta diversity at day 60 in some patients was ascribed to recipient T cells and intrathymic progenitors that had survived conditioning.

The CDR3 sequence holds 16 residues, the cysteine and phenylalanine included. Of the read, only the CDR3 DNA is kept; its 48 bases are in frame from base 1. V gives up 1 base and J gives up 0 bases, and the segment between their germline ends measures 10 bases. The germline V gene yields SGHRS for CDR1 and YFSETQ for CDR2. With respect to this clonotype: This clone's antigen is unknown. No much larger clone exists at a distance of one base, and base qualities are not known.

Library creation used PCR. The listed sequencing device is Illumina HiSeq 2500. TCR libraries were prepared with molecular barcoding, using unique molecular identifiers to normalize TCRbeta repertoire quantification. The public sequencing data were trimmed at Q25 with fastp and processed into clonotypes with MiXCR by TCRdb, which kept only in-frame beta chains. For every CDR3 protein sequence, its rows merge into one entry that carries the most common genes and DNA. The sample includes over 200,000 distinct CDR3 sequences, with around 9.9% observed a single time. Roughly 28% of the sample rests with the top ten. In light of the paper, this sample's treatment or condition label describes: allogeneic hematopoietic cell transplantation with graft depleted of TCRalphabeta T cells and CD19 B cells. The children who served as transplant recipients had been given grafts of TCRalphabeta/CD19-depleted allogeneic hematopoietic cells.

The specimen comprised PBMCs, sampled before TCRalphabeta/CD19-depleted stem cell transplant. The TCR sequence derives from a child under two years old with acute myeloid leukemia, due to receive a stem cell transplant. The chain is encoded by TRBV5-1 joined to TRBJ2-2; no D gene is confidently identified. At the DNA level, the sequence is TGCGCCAGCAGCTTGCTAGTAGCCACGAACACCGGGGAGCTGTTTTTT. Translated, it reads CASSLLVATNTGELFF.